The 23 T cell receptor beta chains presented below share a single source sample, sequenced in a study of T-cell reconstitution after alpha-beta-depleted transplantation in children. A TCRbeta library incorporating unique molecular identifiers was prepared. TCRdb re-analysed the PCR reads in MiXCR, keeping a single row per CDR3 protein. The sample carries 440,000 or so distinct CDR3 sequences, roughly 10% recorded once. The sample consisted of PBMCs from the stem cell graft donor, taken from the stem cell graft. The source of these receptors is a human donor who donated a stem cell graft to a child with acute myeloid leukemia.

This clonotype was recorded a few times. CDR3 bases: TGTGCCAGTAGTTGGCCCCCCGGGGAGCTGTTTTTT. Residues: CASSWPPGELFF. V is TRBV19 and J is TRBJ2-2; no clear D. The CDR3 consists of 12 residues. Germline lookup yields CDR1 LNHDA and CDR2 SQIVND (reference sequence). Trimming removed 5 bases from V and 6 bases from J, with 7 bases in between. Complete variable domain (other parts from reference TRBV19 and TRBJ2-2): DGGITQSPKYLFRKEGQNVTLSCEQNLNHDAMYWYRQDPGQGLRLIYYSQIVNDFQKGDIAEGYSVSREKKESFPLTVTSAQKNPTAFYLCASSWPPGELFFGEGSRLTVL.

This clonotype was detected a few times. The J gene is TRBJ2-7, the V gene TRBV20-1; TRBD1 matches 10 bases. V gave up 4 bases and J gave up 7 bases; unmatched junction bases: 10. The CDR3 contains 14 residues. CDR1 is DFQATT and CDR2 is SNEGSKA in the germline V gene (reference sequence). CDR3 bases: TGCAGTGCTAACCGGGACAGGGGCGTTATGGAGCAGTACTTC. The encoded protein is CSANRDRGVMEQYF.

The chain recombines TRBV7-2 with TRBJ2-5; the D is unclear. The V gene's germline CDR1 is SGHTA and CDR2 FQGNSA. This CDR3 spans 12 amino acids. Trimming pared 5 bases from V and 7 bases from J, leaving 11 bases between. The CDR3 sequence: CASSPSPGTQYF. DNA for the CDR3: TGTGCCAGCAGCCCGTCACCTGGGACCCAGTACTTC.

This clonotype was seen more than once but under ten times. The V and J genes are TRBV5-6 and TRBJ1-5; 8 nucleotides match TRBD1. The J segment lost 7 bases and the V segment lost 2 bases, leaving 11 bases of the junction unmatched. This CDR3 spans 16 amino acids. Germline V gives CDR1 SGHDT, CDR2 YYEEEE. CDR3 sequence reads: CASSFTTGTGKQPQHF. The CDR3 DNA sequence: TGTGCCAGCAGCTTCACCACCGGGACAGGAAAACAGCCCCAGCATTTT.

The chain carries TRBV6-2 or TRBV6-3 and TRBJ2-1, with TRBD2 identical over 10 bases. CDR1 is MNHEY and CDR2 is SVGEGT in the germline V gene. The V gene end was trimmed by 2 bases and the J gene end by 7 bases; junction bases not matched to a gene: 17. This CDR3 contains 19 residues. This chain's CDR3 is CASSYTPVFPSGSLNEQFF. The CDR3 nucleotides read TGTGCCAGCAGTTACACCCCTGTTTTTCCTAGCGGGAGTCTGAATGAGCAGTTCTTC.

At least ten counts were recorded for this clonotype. This chain uses TRBV20-1 with TRBJ1-5; D may be TRBD1 (5 bases). CDR1 DFQATT and CDR2 SNEGSKA come from the germline V gene (reference sequence). Trimming took 1 base from V and 2 from J, leaving 12 bases between them. The CDR3 loop spans 15 amino acids. The CDR3 nucleotides are TGCAGTGCTAGAGCTGGGGGAACGGGCAATCAGCCCCAGCATTTT. Its translation is CSARAGGTGNQPQHF.

V usage is TRBV29-1 and J usage is TRBJ1-2; D unresolved. The germline gives CDR1 SQVTM, CDR2 ANQGSEA. CDR3 size: 13 residues. V lost 5 bases and J lost 4, with 14 bases in between. CDR3 protein: CSVRLDFSYGYTF. CDR3 DNA: TGCAGCGTTAGATTGGACTTTTCCTATGGCTACACCTTC. The full variable domain, with the rest looked up from reference TRBV29-1 and TRBJ1-2, is SAVISQKPSRDICQRGTSLTIQCQVDSQVTMMFWYRQQPGQSLTLIATANQGSEATYESGFVIDKFPISRPNLTFSTLTVSNMSPEDSSIYLCSVRLDFSYGYTFGSGTRLTVV.

This clonotype was counted at least ten times. The rearrangement links TRBV5-1 to TRBJ2-5, with 7 bases aligning to TRBD1. The CDR3 has 14 residues. The germline V gene encodes CDR1 SGHRS and CDR2 YFSETQ. Trimming at V came to 4 bases and at J to 4 bases, leaving 7 bases not matched to a gene. CDR3 loop: CASSPIRGRETQYF. In DNA, the CDR3 is TGCGCCAGCAGCCCCATAAGGGGGCGAGAGACCCAGTACTTC.

The V call is TRBV10-3, the J call TRBJ2-4, with a possible D match to TRBD1 (5 bases). Germline V gene lookup returns CDR1 ENHRY and CDR2 SYGVKD. The CDR3 sequence is 16 residues long. V lost 0 bases, J lost 8 bases, and 17 bases lay in between. The CDR3 DNA reads as TGTGCCATCAGTGAGTCAAAACAGGTGTTCGCGGACATTCAGTACTTC. Residues: CAISESKQVFADIQYF.

The chain is built from TRBV30 and TRBJ2-6, with D possibly TRBD1 on 6 matching bases. This CDR3 is built from 18 residues. The V end lost 8 bases, the J end lost 0 bases, and 23 bases lay between the germline ends. CDR1 and CDR2 (germline): GTSNPN, SVGIG (reference sequence). CDR3 bases: TGTGCCCGGTCACAGGGATTGTTAGTCGACTCTGGGGCCAACGTCCTGACTTTC. This translates into CARSQGLLVDSGANVLTF.

The sample holds a few counts of this clonotype. The rearrangement joins TRBV12-3 or TRBV12-4 to TRBJ2-3, with D possibly being TRBD1 (6 bases). The CDR3 loop spans 14 amino acids. V lost 5 bases, J lost 4 bases, and 13 bases lay in between. CDR3 sequence (DNA): TGTGCCAGCAGTGCTACCTCAGGGGCAGATACGCAGTATTTT. It translates to CASSATSGADTQYF.

The chain couples TRBV12-5 to TRBJ2-1; the match to TRBD1 covers 7 bases. V gave up 5 bases and J gave up 0 bases; unmatched junction bases: 7. Germline V gene data show CDR1 as LGHNT and CDR2 as FRNRAP. This CDR3 is 16 amino acids long. CDR3 DNA sequence: TGTGCTAGTGGTACCCTTACAGGGGACTCCTACAATGAGCAGTTCTTC. This codes for CASGTLTGDSYNEQFF.

This clonotype was observed many times. The V and J genes are TRBV20-1 and TRBJ2-5; tentatively, D is TRBD1 or TRBD2 (5 bases each). V lost 7 bases and J 5 bases, leaving 17 bases between the germline ends. Germline V gene data show CDR1 as DFQATT and CDR2 as SNEGSKA (reference sequence). This CDR3 has 13 amino acids. For the CDR3, the DNA is TGCAGTGTATCACCGGGGACGGAGGAGACCCAGTACTTC. Protein product: CSVSPGTEETQYF.

This clonotype was observed many times. The genes are TRBV9 and TRBJ2-2; maybe TRBD1 (6 bases). V gave up 0 bases and J gave up 7 bases, with 13 bases separating them. The CDR3 runs 15 residues. The V gene's germline CDR1 is SGDLS and CDR2 YYNGEE. CDR3: CASSVDQGMNGELFF. Here the CDR3 DNA reads TGTGCCAGCAGCGTAGACCAGGGGATGAACGGGGAGCTGTTTTTT.

This clonotype was counted a few times. The chain employs TRBV7-2 and TRBJ2-3; possible D gene TRBD2, 6 bases. Trimming stripped 1 base from V and 1 base from J, with 12 bases between. Germline V gives CDR1 SGHTA, CDR2 FQGNSA. The CDR3 consists of 16 residues. CDR3: CASSLVALAGTDTQYF. For the CDR3, the DNA is TGTGCCAGCAGCTTAGTCGCGTTAGCGGGCACAGATACGCAGTATTTT.

This chain links TRBV5-4 with TRBJ1-4, with 10 nucleotides matching TRBD1. The CDR3 has 16 amino acids. J was trimmed by 0 bases and V by 4 bases; bases with no gene match: 3. Germline CDR1 is SGHNT and CDR2 is YYREEE (reference sequence). CDR3 DNA: TGTGCCAGCAGCCTGGGACAGGGGTCAACTAATGAAAAACTGTTTTTT. Protein sequence: CASSLGQGSTNEKLFF.

V and J are TRBV9 and TRBJ2-3, with TRBD2 matching 11 bases. With 3 bases clipped from V and 2 bases from J, the junction kept 8 bases outside the gene matches. This CDR3 has 17 residues. Looked up from germline, CDR1 is SGDLS and CDR2 is YYNGEE. This chain's CDR3 is CASSGDSGGAITDTQYF. The CDR3 DNA reads as TGTGCCAGCAGCGGTGATAGCGGGGGGGCTATCACAGATACGCAGTATTTT.

This clonotype was counted ten times or more. V is TRBV5-1 and J is TRBJ2-1, with D possibly matching TRBD2 (7 bases). Trimming stripped 4 bases from V and 3 bases from J, with 14 bases between. CDR3 size: 15 residues. The germline V gene has CDR1 SGHRS and CDR2 YFSETQ. CDR3 amino acids: CASSPGGGDYNEQFF. CDR3 nucleotide sequence: TGCGCCAGCAGCCCCGGAGGGGGGGACTACAATGAGCAGTTCTTC.

This clonotype has more than one count but fewer than ten. The V call is TRBV12-3 or TRBV12-4, the J call TRBJ1-1, with D uncertain. The CDR3 is 13 residues long. The V and J ends lost 5 bases and 4 bases respectively, with 11 bases between them. The CDR3 DNA is TGTGCCAGCAGTCTGACCCGGGGCACTGAAGCTTTCTTT. It encodes CASSLTRGTEAFF.

This clonotype was counted ten times or more. The V and J genes are TRBV5-5 and TRBJ2-3; 7 positions agree with TRBD2. Germline lookup yields CDR1 SGHKS and CDR2 YYEKEE (reference sequence). V shed 2 bases and J 6 bases; nucleotides not matched to a gene: 9. CDR3 length: 15 residues. The CDR3 sequence is CASSFFPAGSDTQYF. The CDR3 bases are TGTGCCAGCAGCTTTTTTCCAGCGGGGAGCGATACGCAGTATTTT. Variable domain in full (rest from reference TRBV5-5 and TRBJ2-3): DAGVTQSPTHLIKTRGQQVTLRCSPISGHKSVSWYQQVLGQGPQFIFQYYEKEERGRGNFPDRFSARQFPNYSSELNVNALLLGDSALYLCASSFFPAGSDTQYFGPGTRLTVL.

This clonotype was seen a handful of times. The chain couples TRBV29-1 to TRBJ2-7, with 7 bases fitting TRBD2. The ends lost 2 bases at V and 5 bases at J; junction bases unmatched: 6. Germline assignment: CDR1 SQVTM and CDR2 ANQGSEA. The CDR3 is made up of 13 amino acids. The CDR3 nucleotides read TGCAGCGTTGAAAGGACGGGGACTAACGAGCAGTACTTC. Translating it yields CSVERTGTNEQYF.

This clonotype was observed a single time. The V gene is TRBV30, the J gene TRBJ2-3; D ambiguous. CDR3 length equals 13 residues. Germline loops: CDR1 GTSNPN, CDR2 SVGIG (reference sequence). Trimming stripped 1 base from V and 4 bases from J, with 9 bases between. The CDR3 protein is CAWSGIASDTQYF. The CDR3 DNA follows: TGTGCCTGGAGTGGAATAGCATCAGATACGCAGTATTTT.

This clonotype was counted only a few times. CDR3 nucleotides: TGCGCCAGCAGCCAAGTTCTAGCGGGAGGGGAGACCCAGTACTTC. Protein sequence: CASSQVLAGGETQYF. The chain joins TRBV4-1 to TRBJ2-5, with TRBD2 matching over 12 bases. This CDR3 is 15 amino acids long. Germline values: CDR1 MGHRA, CDR2 YSYEKL. V lost 1 base and J lost 5; bases outside the gene matches: 2.